The rows below give T cell receptor beta chains drawn from one sample of a study of cytomegalovirus exposure and HLA in healthy donors. Some clones are missing from TCRdb's copy, which holds only in-frame ones; the method was immunoSEQ multiplex PCR. The sample lists 180,000 or so clones, roughly 80% seen once, with roughly 8% in the top ten. Sequenced input: PBMCs. Source of these receptors: a woman aged 40 to 50 in good health and CMV-seropositive. The CDR3 runs from the conserved cysteine through the conserved F or W. D genes are given only for firm matches. Expanded clones get a size class; other rows say once, few or many, or leave the size out.

d_call	j_call	v_call	clone_size	cdr3_length	cdr3_aa	cdr3_nt
-	TRBJ1-5	TRBV28	-	15	CASSPEKGAIQPQHF	TGTGCCAGCAGCCCCGAGAAAGGGGCTATTCAGCCCCAGCATTTT
-	TRBJ2-5	TRBV9	-	15	CASSVVGGFQETQYF	TGTGCCAGCAGCGTAGTAGGAGGGTTCCAAGAGACCCAGTACTTC
-	TRBJ2-1	TRBV6-5	-	14	CASSPPLRGNEQFF	TGTGCCAGCAGCCCACCATTACGAGGGAATGAGCAGTTCTTC
-	TRBJ2-7	TRBV27	-	13	CASSPLDGYEQYF	TGTGCCAGCAGTCCGCTAGATGGCTACGAGCAGTACTTC
TRBD2	TRBJ2-7	TRBV7-2	-	15	CASSLDAGGPREQYF	TGTGCCAGCAGCTTAGATGCGGGAGGGCCCCGGGAGCAGTACTTC
TRBD2	TRBJ2-5	TRBV5-1	-	15	CASSSSGSAGETQYF	TGCGCCAGCAGTTCGAGCGGGAGTGCGGGGGAGACCCAGTACTTC
-	TRBJ2-7	TRBV7-2	-	13	CASSLRYSYEQYF	TGTGCCAGCAGCTTGCGGTACTCCTACGAGCAGTACTTC
-	TRBJ2-1	TRBV28	-	18	CASSLKGAARRVGNEQFF	TGTGCCAGCAGTTTGAAAGGGGCGGCCCGGCGCGTTGGGAATGAGCAGTTCTTC
-	TRBJ2-5	TRBV9	-	14	CASSAFGQQETQYF	TGTGCCAGCAGCGCATTCGGACAACAAGAGACCCAGTACTTC
TRBD1	TRBJ1-5	TRBV28	-	14	CASSLRQGDQPQHF	TGTGCCAGCAGTTTGAGACAGGGGGATCAGCCCCAGCATTTT
TRBD1	TRBJ1-5	TRBV7-2	-	14	CASSPISTGEVQHF	TGTGCCAGCAGCCCTATCTCGACAGGGGAAGTTCAGCATTTT
-	TRBJ2-5	TRBV15	-	16	CATSREKRYPQETQYF	TGTGCCACCAGCAGAGAAAAGCGATACCCACAAGAGACCCAGTACTTC
-	TRBJ2-1	TRBV2	-	15	CASSQGQNTYNEQFF	TGTGCCAGCAGCCAGGGACAAAACACCTACAATGAGCAGTTCTTC
-	TRBJ1-1	TRBV5-5	-	14	CASSLEQGRGEAFF	TGTGCCAGCAGCTTGGAACAGGGTAGGGGTGAAGCTTTCTTT
TRBD1	TRBJ1-4	TRBV27	-	14	CASSPRTGAEKLFF	TGTGCCAGCAGTCCGCGGACAGGGGCGGAAAAACTGTTTTTT
-	TRBJ1-3	TRBV21-1	-	16	CASSRRQDPPGNTIYF	TGTGCCAGCAGCAGAAGACAGGACCCTCCTGGAAACACCATATATTTT
TRBD2	TRBJ2-3	TRBV28	-	14	CASENAGGADTQYF	TGTGCCAGCGAAAACGCGGGAGGGGCTGATACGCAGTATTTT
TRBD1	TRBJ2-7	TRBV7-2	few	14	CASSSGTGPYEQYF	TGTGCCAGCAGCTCCGGGACAGGGCCCTACGAGCAGTACTTC
-	TRBJ2-1	TRBV7-3	-	17	CASSLKTEWRASNEQFF	TGTGCCAGCAGCTTAAAGACGGAGTGGAGGGCCAGCAATGAGCAGTTCTTC
TRBD1	TRBJ2-2	TRBV9	-	15	CASSADRANTGELFF	TGTGCCAGCAGCGCGGACAGGGCGAACACCGGGGAGCTGTTTTTT
TRBD1	TRBJ2-7	TRBV5-5	-	13	CASSWGQVYEQYF	TGTGCCAGCAGCTGGGGACAGGTCTACGAGCAGTACTTC
TRBD1	TRBJ2-2	TRBV15	-	16	CATSRVWTGASGELFF	TGTGCCACCAGCAGAGTATGGACAGGGGCTAGCGGGGAGCTGTTTTTT
-	TRBJ2-7	TRBV4-2	-	16	CASSQDTGGRLYEQYF	TGTGCCAGCAGCCAAGATACGGGGGGCCGACTTTACGAGCAGTACTTC
TRBD2	TRBJ2-7	TRBV11-2	-	18	CASSLAAGLAGDAYEQYF	TGTGCCAGCAGCTTAGCAGCAGGACTAGCGGGAGACGCTTACGAGCAGTACTTC